Given below is one T cell receptor (beta chain) in context. The data stem from a study of CD8 T cells in Susac syndrome. With random hexamers, reverse transcription was performed on about 0.5 to 1 ug of RNA. TCRdb recomputed calls from the immunoSEQ multiplex PCR reads with MiXCR, one row per CDR3 protein. The sample records a few hundred thousand distinct CDR3 sequences, 92% being singletons. CDR1 is MNHEY and CDR2 is SVGAGI in the germline V gene. Trimming removed 0 bases from V and 4 bases from J, with 12 bases in between. The CDR3 runs to 15 residues. The sample comprised CD8+ T cells from PBMCs. The chain carries TRBV6-5 and TRBJ2-5; D tentatively reads TRBD1 or TRBD2 (6 bases each). The TCR comes from a human donor with multiple sclerosis. The CDR3 coding sequence is TGTGCCAGCAGTTACTCAGGGGGGTCCGGAGAGACCCAGTACTTC. Its protein is CASSYSGGSGETQYF.